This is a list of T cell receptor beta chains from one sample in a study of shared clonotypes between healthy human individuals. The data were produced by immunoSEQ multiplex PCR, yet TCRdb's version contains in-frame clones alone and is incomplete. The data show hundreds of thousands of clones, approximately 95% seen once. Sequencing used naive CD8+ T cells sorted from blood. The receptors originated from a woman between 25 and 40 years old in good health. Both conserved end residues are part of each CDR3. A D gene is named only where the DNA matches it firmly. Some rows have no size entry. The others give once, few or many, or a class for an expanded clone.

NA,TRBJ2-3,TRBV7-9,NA,TGTGCCAGCAGTGGCTGGGGGGACGCAGATACGCAGTATTTT,CASSGWGDADTQYF
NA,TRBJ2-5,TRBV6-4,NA,TGTGCCAGCAGTTGCGCCAGTTCCGAAGAGACCCAGTACTTC,CASSCASSEETQYF
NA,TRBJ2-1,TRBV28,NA,TGTGCCAGCGGAGGGTTGGGCTATGAGCAGTTCTTC,CASGGLGYEQFF
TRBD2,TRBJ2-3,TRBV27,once,TGTGCCAGCAGTTTGACGGGACTAGCGGGTGAAGATACGCAGTATTTT,CASSLTGLAGEDTQYF
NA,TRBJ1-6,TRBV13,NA,TGTGCCAGCAGCCTGGGGGATTCACCCCTCCACTTT,CASSLGDSPLHF
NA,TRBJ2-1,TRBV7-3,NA,TGTGCCAGCAGCGCCTATTGGGCTAGCTCAGCTGAGCAGTTCTTC,CASSAYWASSAEQFF
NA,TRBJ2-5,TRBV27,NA,TGTGCCAGCAGGTCCGGGGTTTCCGGAGAGACCCAGTACTTC,CASRSGVSGETQYF
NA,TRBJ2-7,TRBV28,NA,TGTGCCAGCAGGAAGACAGAACCTTACGAGCAGTACTTC,CASRKTEPYEQYF
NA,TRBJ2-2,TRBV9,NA,TGTGCCAGCAGCGTAGAGCGGTCTGGCGGGGAGCTGTTTTTT,CASSVERSGGELFF
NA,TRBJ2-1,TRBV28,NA,TGTGCCAGCAGTTTAACAGACAATGAGCAGTTCTTC,CASSLTDNEQFF
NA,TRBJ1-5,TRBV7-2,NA,TGTGCCAGCAGCGACCGGGGTTTGGATAGCAATCAGCCCCAGCATTTT,CASSDRGLDSNQPQHF
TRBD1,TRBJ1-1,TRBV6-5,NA,TGTGCCAGCAGCCCGACAGGGGGGACTGAAGCTTTCTTT,CASSPTGGTEAFF
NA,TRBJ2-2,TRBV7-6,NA,TGTGCCAGCAGCTTAGGGAGGACCGGGGAGCTGTTTTTT,CASSLGRTGELFF
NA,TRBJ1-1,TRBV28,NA,TGTGCCAGCAGTTTACCCCAGGGTTTTAACACTGAAGCTTTCTTT,CASSLPQGFNTEAFF
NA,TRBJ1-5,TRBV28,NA,TGTGCCAGGTCCGGGACAATCGGGAATCAGCCCCAGCATTTT,CARSGTIGNQPQHF
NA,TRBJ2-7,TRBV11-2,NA,TGTGCCAGCAGCTTAGTGGGTAAAAGTCCCACCTACGAGCAGTACTTC,CASSLVGKSPTYEQYF
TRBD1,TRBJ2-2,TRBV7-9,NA,TGTGCCAGCCTCGGGACAGGGGCCGCCGGGGAGCTGTTTTTT,CASLGTGAAGELFF
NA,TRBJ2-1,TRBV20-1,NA,TGCAGTGCTAGAGCCCTAGGTGAGCAGTTCTTC,CSARALGEQFF
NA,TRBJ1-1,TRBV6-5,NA,TGTGCCAGCAGTTACTCTGGCAGGGGGAACACTGAAGCTTTCTTT,CASSYSGRGNTEAFF
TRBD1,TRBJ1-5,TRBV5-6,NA,TGTGCCAGCAGCTTGCGGGGACAGGGCTACAATCAGCCCCAGCATTTT,CASSLRGQGYNQPQHF
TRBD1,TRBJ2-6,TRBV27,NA,TGTGCCAGCAGAACAACCGGGACAGCCTCGATTCTTAGGTCTGGGGCCAACGTCCTGACTTTC,CASRTTGTASILRSGANVLTF
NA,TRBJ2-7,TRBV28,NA,TGTGCCAGCAGTACTCTGCGGGGAGCCTACGAGCAGTACTTC,CASSTLRGAYEQYF
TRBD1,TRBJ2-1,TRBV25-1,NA,TGTGCCAGCAGTGTGCAGACAGGGAACAATGAGCAGTTCTTC,CASSVQTGNNEQFF
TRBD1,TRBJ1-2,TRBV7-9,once,TGTGCCAGCACCTCTAGGGATGGGGTGGGACAGGAGATCAACTATGGCTACACCTTC,CASTSRDGVGQEINYGYTF
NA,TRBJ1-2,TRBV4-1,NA,TGCGCCAGCAGCCAAGTGACAACACGAGGCTACACCTTC,CASSQVTTRGYTF
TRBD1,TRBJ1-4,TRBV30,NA,TGTGCCTGGAGTGTGGGGACAGGGGAGGAAAAACTGTTTTTT,CAWSVGTGEEKLFF
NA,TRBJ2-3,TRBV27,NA,TGTGCCAGCAGTTACAGATCGGGAGAAGGCACAGATACGCAGTATTTT,CASSYRSGEGTDTQYF
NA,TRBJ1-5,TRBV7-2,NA,TGTGCCAGCAGCTTAGCCAACGGGGACACTTATAGCAATCAGCCCCAGCATTTT,CASSLANGDTYSNQPQHF
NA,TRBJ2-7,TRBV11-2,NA,TGTGCCAGCAGCTTACACGTTTCCTACGAGCAGTACTTC,CASSLHVSYEQYF
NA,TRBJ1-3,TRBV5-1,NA,TGCGCCAGCTCCCACAGAAACACCATATATTTT,CASSHRNTIYF
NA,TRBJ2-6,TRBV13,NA,TGTGCCAGCAGCCCCCCAGGGGCCAACGTCCTGACTTTC,CASSPPGANVLTF
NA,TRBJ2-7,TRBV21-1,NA,TGTGCCAGCAACAGGGGCTACGAGCAGTACTTC,CASNRGYEQYF
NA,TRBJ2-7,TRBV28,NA,TGTGCCAGCAGTTTAACCCCGGGTACCTCCTACGAGCAGTACTTC,CASSLTPGTSYEQYF
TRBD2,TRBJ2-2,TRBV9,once,TGTGCCAGCAGCGTAGGGCGGGAGTACACCGGGGAGCTGTTTTTT,CASSVGREYTGELFF
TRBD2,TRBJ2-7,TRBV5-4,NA,TGTGCCAGCAGCTTATCAGTAGCGGGGACGGGGGAGCAGTACTTC,CASSLSVAGTGEQYF
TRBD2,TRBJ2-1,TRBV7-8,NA,TGTGCCAGCAGCTTGTGGCTAGCGGGACTCAATGAGCAGTTCTTC,CASSLWLAGLNEQFF
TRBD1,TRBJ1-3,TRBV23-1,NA,TGCGCCAGCAGTCAAGCAGGGGGCAGTGGAAACACCATATATTTT,CASSQAGGSGNTIYF
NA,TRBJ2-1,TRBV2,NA,TGTGCCAGCAGTGTGGATGGTCTAGCAGACAACAATGAGCAGTTCTTC,CASSVDGLADNNEQFF
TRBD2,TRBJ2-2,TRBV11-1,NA,TGTGCCAGCAGCTCCGGACTAGCGGGAGCGGTAAACACCGGGGAGCTGTTTTTT,CASSSGLAGAVNTGELFF
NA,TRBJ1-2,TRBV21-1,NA,TGTGCCAGCAGCAAAGATGTGGACAGGGGGGCTCCCCGTATGGATGGCTACACCTTC,CASSKDVDRGAPRMDGYTF
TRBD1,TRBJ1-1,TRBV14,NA,TGTGCCAGCAGCCGGGATTTAGGGGACAGCCGGAGGCCTGAAGCTTTCTTT,CASSRDLGDSRRPEAFF
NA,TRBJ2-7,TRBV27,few,TGTGCCAGCAGGGGGGGGACAGGCTTAGAGCAGTACTTC,CASRGGTGLEQYF
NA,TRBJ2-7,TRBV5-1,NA,TGCGCCAGCAGCTTGGCCGGGGTCTACGAGCAGTACTTC,CASSLAGVYEQYF
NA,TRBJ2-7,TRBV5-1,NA,TGCGCCAGCAGCTTGGGTCCAGGGTCTCCGTACGAGCAGTACTTC,CASSLGPGSPYEQYF
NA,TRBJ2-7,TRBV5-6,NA,TGTGCCAGCAGCTTGGGACAGGCGGTCACCTACGAGCAGTACTTC,CASSLGQAVTYEQYF
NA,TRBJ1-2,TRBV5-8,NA,TGTGCCAGCAGCCCCACAGGGTTCAACTATGGCTACACCTTC,CASSPTGFNYGYTF
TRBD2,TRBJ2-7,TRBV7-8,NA,TGTGCCAGCAGCTTGACTAGCTCTGGGGAGCAGTACTTC,CASSLTSSGEQYF
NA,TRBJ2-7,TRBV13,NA,TGTGCCAGCAGCTTAGGTACGGACCGGGAAGGGTTCTACGAGCAGTACTTC,CASSLGTDREGFYEQYF
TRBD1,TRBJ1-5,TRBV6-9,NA,TGTGCCAGCAGTTATTCAGACAGGGTCGGACAGCCCCAGCATTTT,CASSYSDRVGQPQHF
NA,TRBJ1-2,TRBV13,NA,TGTGCCAGCAGCTCCCAGAGAGAAACTGACTATGGCTACACCTTC,CASSSQRETDYGYTF